Listed below are T cell receptor beta chains from one sample, sequenced in a study of vaccination and CD4 T cells after COVID-19. TCRdb reprocessed the PCR reads with MiXCR, giving one entry per CDR3 protein. This sample carries 20,000 to 25,000 distinct CDR3 sequences, around 60% of them seen once, and the ten largest clones take 10% to 15%. These receptors have no identified antigens. This specimen consisted of CD4+ T cells from blood, cultured in vitro, obtained after SARS-CoV-2 vaccination. All receptors derive from a human donor who received a COVID-19 vaccine. Each CDR3 is given with its conserved first and last residue. The D gene is left open where the match is weak. Clone size is stated in some rows and not others, as once, few, many or a class when expanded.

>TRBV6-1|TRBD1|.|TRBJ1-2
TGTGCCAGCAGCACCGGGACAGGGGCTGGCTACACCTTC
CASSTGTGAGYTF
>TRBV24-1|TRBD1|few|TRBJ1-1
TGTGCCACCAGTGCCCGGACAGGGGAAGCTTTCTTT
CATSARTGEAFF
>TRBV7-9|.|.|TRBJ2-3
TGTGCCAGCAGCTTAGTCGGCACAGATACGCAGTATTTT
CASSLVGTDTQYF
>TRBV6-5|.|.|TRBJ1-1
TGTGCCAGCAGTTACTCGACAAGGCCGGGCACTGAAGCTTTCTTT
CASSYSTRPGTEAFF
>TRBV24-1|.|.|TRBJ2-3
TGTGCCACCACTAGCGGGACAGGTCGCACAGATACGCAGTATTTT
CATTSGTGRTDTQYF
>TRBV6-1|TRBD1|.|TRBJ2-5
TGTGCCAGCAGTGAAATCTGGGCAGGGGGACGAGAGACCCAGTACTTC
CASSEIWAGGRETQYF
>TRBV20-1|TRBD1|.|TRBJ1-2
TGCAGTGCTAGAGAAGACAGGGGGACGTATGGCTACACCTTC
CSAREDRGTYGYTF
>TRBV27|TRBD1|few|TRBJ1-5
TGTGCCAGCAGTCACAGGGGATTTCAGCCCCAGCATTTT
CASSHRGFQPQHF
>TRBV30|.|few|TRBJ2-5
TGTGCCTGGAGCCAGGGGCTAGGGGAGACCCAGTACTTC
CAWSQGLGETQYF
>TRBV20-1|TRBD1|.|TRBJ1-2
TGCAGTGCCCCAGCTCAACAGGGGGGTAGGGATGGCTACACCTTC
CSAPAQQGGRDGYTF
>TRBV28|.|.|TRBJ1-5
TGTGCCAGCACTCGGGGGGGGCTGAGTCAGCCCCAGCATTTT
CASTRGGLSQPQHF
>TRBV19|TRBD2|.|TRBJ2-1
TGTGCCAGTAGTAGCCCGTGGGAGGGCAGCTCCTACAATGAGCAGTTCTTC
CASSSPWEGSSYNEQFF
>TRBV6-1|TRBD2|.|TRBJ2-3
TGCGCCAGCAGCCTAGGACTAGCGGGGACTAGCACAGATACGCAGTATTTT
CASSLGLAGTSTDTQYF
>TRBV20-1|.|.|TRBJ1-2
TGCAGTGCTAGAGGAGGTTTTGGCTACACCTTC
CSARGGFGYTF
>TRBV24-1|TRBD1|.|TRBJ1-2
TGTGCCACCAGTGACTATCGACAGGGAAAGTATGGCTACACCTTC
CATSDYRQGKYGYTF
>TRBV10-2|TRBD1|once|TRBJ1-1
TGCGCCAGCACCTGGACAGGGTTGGACACTGAAGCTTTCTTT
CASTWTGLDTEAFF
>TRBV7-9|.|.|TRBJ2-1
TGTGCCAGCAGCTTAGTAGGGCTAGAACCTAGGAGTTACAATGAGCAGTTCTTC
CASSLVGLEPRSYNEQFF